This record concerns one T cell receptor beta chain sequence. Stated treatment: oral pan-JAK inhibitor, 5-10 mg twice daily. CDR3 size: 10 residues. CDR1 and CDR2 from the germline V gene are DFQATT and SNEGSKA (reference sequence). Trimming cost V 3 bases and J 7 bases, with 6 bases left between them. TCR sequencing used cDNA made by reverse transcription of extracted RNA. Measured with immunoSEQ multiplex PCR; TCRdb has only the in-frame clones, and not every one. This table has 150,000 to 200,000 clones, roughly 62% appearing once. This sample is drawn from a study of CD8+ T cells in alopecia areata.

J is TRBJ2-5 and V is TRBV20-1; D not certain. The sequence was obtained from a human donor with alopecia areata. The sequences come from CD8+ T cells sorted from blood, collected at week 24, from a patient treated with tofacitinib. The CDR3 bases are TGCAGTGCTAGGAATGGGACCCAGTACTTC. It is translated as CSARNGTQYF.